Each of the 27 T cell receptor beta chains below was sequenced from the same sample in a study of beta chain features in type 1 diabetes (dated by TCRdb to the late 2010s). The library was made by the immunoSEQ multiplex PCR assay. The entire amount of isolated RNA was reverse transcribed using the High Capacity cDNA Reverse Transcription Kit, so the sequenced TCRB transcripts were expressed ones. TCRdb re-hosts the immuneACCESS table, in-frame sequences only. Its copies lack some clones; in the studies checked, an unresolved V gene accounts for under half of them, and the cause for the rest is not known. This sample comprises over 150,000 clones, 10% of them detected only once. The top ten hold 0.45% to 0.6% of the sample. Overall results and qualifications from the work: A moderate but significant shortening of TCRB CDR3 length was observed in type 1 diabetes patients in all four CD4+ subsets.

Which antigens these TCRs recognize remains unknown. Material: central memory CD4+ T cells from blood. All receptors come from a young man with type 1 diabetes.

The chain joins TRBV2 to TRBJ2-2, with TRBD2 matching over 7 bases. The CDR3 consists of 14 residues. Losses at the gene ends were 7 bases for V and 7 bases for J; bases not matched to a gene: 9. Germline lookup yields CDR1 SNHLY and CDR2 FYNNEI. CDR3 region: CASIEETSYGELFF. Written as DNA, the CDR3 is TGTGCCAGCATCGAGGAGACTAGCTACGGGGAGCTGTTTTTT. The full variable domain, its missing parts supplied by reference TRBV2 and TRBJ2-2, is EPEVTQTPSHQVTQMGQEVILRCVPISNHLYFYWYRQILGQKVEFLVSFYNNEISEKSEIFDDQFSVERPDGSNFTLKIRSTKLEDSAMYFCASIEETSYGELFFGEGSRLTVL.

This clone turned up a few times. This sequence joins TRBV5-1 and TRBJ1-5, with a weak D call TRBD1 (5 bases). Per germline, CDR1 SGHRS and CDR2 YFSETQ. The CDR3 covers 14 residues. The V end was cut by 4 bases, the J end by 6 bases, with 14 bases between. In DNA form, the CDR3 reads TGCGCCAGCAGCCCTGACAGTGAGAGTCAGCCCCAGCATTTT. This encodes CASSPDSESQPQHF.

The chain links TRBV28 to TRBJ1-3, with a tentative D call TRBD1 (5 bases). Trimming cost V 8 bases and J 2 bases, with 16 bases left between them. Germline CDR1 MDHEN, CDR2 SYDVKM. This CDR3 contains 15 residues. The CDR3 loop reads CASDLEGSAGNTIYF. DNA of the CDR3: TGTGCCAGCGATTTGGAGGGGTCTGCTGGAAACACCATATATTTT.

The table lists this clone with a few counts. The gene calls are TRBV29-1 and TRBJ2-6, with D tentatively TRBD2 (7 bases). With 3 bases removed from V and 4 bases from J, the gap between germline ends came to 13 bases. Germline-derived CDR1 and CDR2 are SQVTM and ANQGSEA. The CDR3 runs to 15 residues. The CDR3 here is CSVDRGADGANVLTF. The CDR3 DNA reads TGCAGCGTTGACCGGGGGGCGGACGGGGCCAACGTCCTGACTTTC.

This clone was counted between two and nine times. V is TRBV2 and J is TRBJ1-5; the D is unclear. Trimming shortened V by 4 bases and J by 3 bases, and 7 bases separated the two germline ends. The length of the CDR3 is 13 residues. Germline-derived CDR1 and CDR2 are SNHLY and FYNNEI. This chain's CDR3 is CASSAGYNQPQHF. DNA for the CDR3: TGTGCCAGCAGTGCGGGTTACAATCAGCCCCAGCATTTT.

This clone has more than one count but fewer than ten. The chain has TRBV30 and TRBJ2-2; TRBD1 is a possible D gene (5 bases). The CDR3 sequence is 14 residues long. V lost 0 bases, J lost 4 bases, and 9 bases lay in between. Germline V gene lookup returns CDR1 GTSNPN and CDR2 SVGIG (reference sequence). CDR3 in amino acids: CAWSVGRVTGELFF. The DNA of the CDR3 is TGTGCCTGGAGTGTGGGCAGGGTCACCGGGGAGCTGTTTTTT.

V is TRBV11-2 and J is TRBJ2-2; D might be TRBD2 (6 bases). The V end was cut by 6 bases, the J end by 0 bases, with 14 bases between. The CDR3 is 16 residues long. Germline assignment: CDR1 SGHAT and CDR2 FQNNGV. CDR3 sequence reads: CASSIGGNANTGELFF. The DNA of the CDR3 is TGTGCCAGCAGTATCGGGGGAAACGCGAACACCGGGGAGCTGTTTTTT. Variable domain in full (rest from reference TRBV11-2 and TRBJ2-2): EAGVAQSPRYKIIEKRQSVAFWCNPISGHATLYWYQQILGQGPKLLIQFQNNGVVDDSQLPKDRFSAERLKGVDSTLKIQPAKLEDSAVYLCASSIGGNANTGELFFGEGSRLTVL.

This clone has only a few counts. The rearrangement joins TRBV5-1 to TRBJ1-3, with D unresolved. CDR1 and CDR2 from the germline V gene are SGHRS and YFSETQ. The V end lost 4 bases, the J end lost 2 bases, and 10 bases lay between the germline ends. The CDR3 is made up of 14 amino acids. The CDR3 protein is CASSLGTPGNTIYF. The CDR3 DNA reads as TGCGCCAGCAGCCTGGGCACTCCTGGAAACACCATATATTTT.

This clone was counted a few times. The chain carries TRBV5-4 and TRBJ2-5; the match to TRBD1 covers 8 bases. The trim removed 5 bases at V and 3 bases at J, leaving 9 bases unmatched. The CDR3 covers 15 residues. Germline CDR1 and CDR2: SGHNT and YYREEE (reference sequence). CDR3 in DNA: TGTGCCAGCAGACCGGACAGGGCAAGAGAAGAGACCCAGTACTTC. Its translation is CASRPDRAREETQYF.

This clone came up a few times. The V gene is TRBV11-2, the J gene TRBJ2-3; D unclear. The length of the CDR3 is 13 residues. CDR1 is SGHAT and CDR2 is FQNNGV in the germline V gene. The V and J ends lost 6 bases and 1 base respectively, with 8 bases between them. CDR3 in DNA: TGTGCCAGCAGAGTCAGCGGCACAGATACGCAGTATTTT. As protein: CASRVSGTDTQYF.

The genes are TRBV7-9 and TRBJ2-1; D is perhaps TRBD2 (5 bases). Germline V gene lookup returns CDR1 SEHNR and CDR2 FQNEAQ (reference sequence). This CDR3 has 15 residues. The V and J ends lost 2 bases and 2 bases respectively, with 10 bases between them. CDR3 coding DNA: TGTGCCAGCAGCTTAACGGGAACTCCCTACAATGAGCAGTTCTTC. It translates to CASSLTGTPYNEQFF.

There are a few counts of this clone. V gene TRBV5-4 combines with J gene TRBJ2-1, with 8 bases aligning to TRBD2. The CDR3 extends over 17 amino acids. Losses at the gene ends were 1 base for V and 3 bases for J; bases not matched to a gene: 9. Germline CDR1 SGHNT, CDR2 YYREEE (reference sequence). The DNA for the CDR3 is TGTGCCAGCAGCTTGAGTGCTAGCGGGTCCGTCTACAATGAGCAGTTCTTC. Translated, it gives CASSLSASGSVYNEQFF.

The chain couples TRBV5-1 to TRBJ2-5; TRBD2 is a possible D gene (5 bases). The CDR3 is 14 residues long. Germline V gene lookup returns CDR1 SGHRS and CDR2 YFSETQ. V gave up 0 bases and J gave up 0 bases, with 6 bases separating them. CDR3 bases: TGCGCCAGCAGCTTGGGGGAGAACCAAGAGACCCAGTACTTC. Protein product: CASSLGENQETQYF.

The chain combines TRBV6-5 with TRBJ1-1; TRBD1 matches at 7 bases. The ends lost 7 bases at V and 3 bases at J; junction bases unmatched: 11. The CDR3 sequence is 15 residues long. The germline CDR1 and CDR2 sequences are MNHEY and SVGAGI. CDR3 bases: TGTGCCAGCACCCGAAATGAGGGGGCGGACACTGAAGCTTTCTTT. Protein sequence: CASTRNEGADTEAFF.

This clone occurred a few times. The chain employs TRBV19 and TRBJ2-7; D is possibly TRBD2 (5 bases). V was cut by 2 bases and J by 6 bases, with 14 bases left in between. CDR1 and CDR2 (germline): LNHDA, SQIVND (reference sequence). This CDR3 is built from 14 residues. CDR3 sequence (DNA): TGTGCCAGTAGTATAAGTAGCGCAACCGCCGAGCAGTACTTC. Its translation is CASSISSATAEQYF.

The chain links TRBV5-6 to TRBJ2-6, with no clear D. Germline V gene data show CDR1 as SGHDT and CDR2 as YYEEEE. The CDR3 runs to 16 residues. Trimming cost V 4 bases and J 4 bases, with 15 bases left between them. The CDR3 nucleotides read TGTGCCAGCAGCGTTGACCAGGCCCTCGGGGCCAACGTCCTGACTTTC. Translated, it gives CASSVDQALGANVLTF.

V is TRBV29-1 and J is TRBJ2-2; 7 nucleotides agree with TRBD1. Trimming took 6 bases from V and 1 from J; bases not matched to a gene: 14. The germline gives CDR1 SQVTM, CDR2 ANQGSEA. There are 17 residues in the CDR3. The CDR3 nucleotides are TGCAGCGTCTCTGGGACAGCAAAAGCTTGGAACACCGGGGAGCTGTTTTTT. Translated, it gives CSVSGTAKAWNTGELFF.

The DNA of the CDR3 is TGCGCCAGCAGCTTAGGTGTACTAGCGGGATCCGATGAGCAGTTCTTC. It specifies CASSLGVLAGSDEQFF. The rearrangement joins TRBV5-1 to TRBJ2-1; TRBD2 agrees at 10 bases. The germline V gene has CDR1 SGHRS and CDR2 YFSETQ. The CDR3 has 16 residues. With V trimmed by 2 bases and J by 8 bases, 10 bases remained unmatched. The full variable domain, its missing parts supplied by reference TRBV5-1 and TRBJ2-1, is KAGVTQTPRYLIKTRGQQVTLSCSPISGHRSVSWYQQTPGQGLQFLFEYFSETQRNKGNFPGRFSGRQFSNSRSEMNVSTLELGDSALYLCASSLGVLAGSDEQFFGPGTRLTVL.

The chain has TRBV19 and TRBJ2-1, with 10 bases aligning to TRBD2. The germline CDR1 and CDR2 sequences are LNHDA and SQIVND (reference sequence). The CDR3 runs 15 residues. V lost 7 bases to trimming and J lost 9 bases; unmatched junction nucleotides: 12. CDR3 in amino acids: CASKKVASGSPEQFF. The CDR3 region has the DNA TGTGCCAGTAAGAAGGTGGCTAGCGGGAGCCCTGAGCAGTTCTTC.

DNA for the CDR3: TGTGCCAGCAGTGAAGCCGGGGGGCAGGAGACCCAGTACTTC. It translates to CASSEAGGQETQYF. The chain carries TRBV6-1 and TRBJ2-5; TRBD2 is a possible D gene (7 bases). Germline CDR1 MNHNS, CDR2 SASEGT. V lost 0 bases to trimming and J lost 5 bases, with 10 bases between them. The length of the CDR3 is 14 residues.

Many counts were recorded for this clone. CDR3 bases: TGTGCCAGCAGCCAAGGGACTAGGGAAGAGACCCAGTACTTC. As protein: CASSQGTREETQYF. The chain couples TRBV4-2 to TRBJ2-5; 7 bases line up with TRBD2. The CDR3 totals 14 residues. The V and J ends lost 1 base and 3 bases, in that order; junction bases with no gene match: 2. Germline assignment: CDR1 LGHNA and CDR2 YNFKEQ.

The genes are TRBV28 and TRBJ1-1, with 10 bases fitting TRBD1. CDR3 length: 15 residues. J gave up 1 base and V 5 bases, and 4 bases lay outside the gene matches. Germline lookup yields CDR1 MDHEN and CDR2 SYDVKM. The CDR3 bases are TGTGCCAGCAGTACGACAGGGGGCGGGAACACTGAAGCTTTCTTT. It specifies CASSTTGGGNTEAFF.

In its sample, this clone was seen a few times. The genes are TRBV7-9 and TRBJ2-1; 10 bases are shared with TRBD2. V dropped 2 bases and J dropped 10; count of bases not matched to a gene: 11. The CDR3 extends over 16 amino acids. CDR1 and CDR2 (germline): SEHNR, FQNEAQ (reference sequence). The DNA of the CDR3 is TGTGCCAGCAGCTTAAGGGCGAGCGGGAGGGGCGGCGAGCAGTTCTTC. It specifies CASSLRASGRGGEQFF.

There are many counts of this clone. The chain uses TRBV14 and TRBJ2-7; D possibly corresponds to TRBD1 (5 bases). V dropped 1 base and J dropped 5 bases, with 9 bases sitting between them. The CDR3 has 13 residues. From germline, CDR1 is SGHDN and CDR2 FVKESK. The CDR3 loop is CASSQAGSNEQYF. The CDR3 nucleotides read TGTGCCAGCAGCCAAGCAGGGTCCAACGAGCAGTACTTC.

This chain links TRBV27 with TRBJ1-2; D remains ambiguous. Germline V gene lookup returns CDR1 MNHEY and CDR2 SMNVEV (reference sequence). There are 12 residues in the CDR3. Trimming removed 4 bases from V and 6 bases from J, with 9 bases in between. CDR3 nucleotide sequence: TGTGCCAGCAGTTCGACATATGATGGCTACACCTTC. Translation gives CASSSTYDGYTF.

The chain links TRBV19 to TRBJ2-3; possibly TRBD1 for D (5 bases). Germline lookup yields CDR1 LNHDA and CDR2 SQIVND (reference sequence). Trimming removed 8 bases at V and 5 bases at J, with 14 bases between. CDR3 length: 13 residues. CDR3 nucleotide sequence: TGTGCCAGTGGACAATCAAGGGGAGATACGCAGTATTTT. It encodes CASGQSRGDTQYF.

This chain uses TRBV28 with TRBJ2-7; perhaps TRBD2 as D (6 bases). Per the germline V gene, CDR1 is MDHEN and CDR2 is SYDVKM. V gave up 7 bases and J gave up 0 bases, with 16 bases separating them. The CDR3 is 15 amino acids. The CDR3 sequence: CASTASGGSSYEQYF. The CDR3 region has the DNA TGTGCCAGCACGGCTTCCGGGGGAAGCTCCTACGAGCAGTACTTC.